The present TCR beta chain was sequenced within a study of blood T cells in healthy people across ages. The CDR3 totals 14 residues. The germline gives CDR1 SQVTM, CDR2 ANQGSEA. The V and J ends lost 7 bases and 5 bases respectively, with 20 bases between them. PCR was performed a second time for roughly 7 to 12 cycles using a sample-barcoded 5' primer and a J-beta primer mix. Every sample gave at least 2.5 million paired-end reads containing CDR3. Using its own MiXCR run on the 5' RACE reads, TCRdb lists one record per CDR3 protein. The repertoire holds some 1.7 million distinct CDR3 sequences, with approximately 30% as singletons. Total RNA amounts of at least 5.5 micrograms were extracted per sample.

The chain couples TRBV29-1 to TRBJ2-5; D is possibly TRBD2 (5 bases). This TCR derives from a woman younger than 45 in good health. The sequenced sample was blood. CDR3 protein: CSGRPGFSWETQYF. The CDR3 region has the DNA TGCAGCGGGAGACCGGGGTTTTCGTGGGAGACCCAGTACTTC. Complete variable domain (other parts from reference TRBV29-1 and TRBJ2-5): SAVISQKPSRDICQRGTSLTIQCQVDSQVTMMFWYRQQPGQSLTLIATANQGSEATYESGFVIDKFPISRPNLTFSTLTVSNMSPEDSSIYLCSGRPGFSWETQYFGPGTRLLVL.